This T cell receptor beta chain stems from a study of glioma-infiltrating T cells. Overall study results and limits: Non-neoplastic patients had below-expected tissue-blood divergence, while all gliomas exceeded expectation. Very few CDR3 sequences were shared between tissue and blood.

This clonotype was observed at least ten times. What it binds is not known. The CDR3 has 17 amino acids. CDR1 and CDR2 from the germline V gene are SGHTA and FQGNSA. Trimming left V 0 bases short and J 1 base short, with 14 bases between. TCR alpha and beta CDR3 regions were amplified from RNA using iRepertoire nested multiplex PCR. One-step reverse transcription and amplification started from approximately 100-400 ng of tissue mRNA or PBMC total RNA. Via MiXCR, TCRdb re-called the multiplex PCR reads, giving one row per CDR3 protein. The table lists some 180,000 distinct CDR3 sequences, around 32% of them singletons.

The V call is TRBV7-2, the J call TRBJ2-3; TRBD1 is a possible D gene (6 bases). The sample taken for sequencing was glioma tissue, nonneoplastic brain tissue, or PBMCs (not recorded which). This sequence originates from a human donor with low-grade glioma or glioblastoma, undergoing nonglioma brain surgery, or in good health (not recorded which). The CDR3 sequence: CASSLAAGVLGTDTQYF. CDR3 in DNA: TGTGCCAGCAGCTTAGCGGCAGGGGTTCTAGGCACAGATACGCAGTATTTT.